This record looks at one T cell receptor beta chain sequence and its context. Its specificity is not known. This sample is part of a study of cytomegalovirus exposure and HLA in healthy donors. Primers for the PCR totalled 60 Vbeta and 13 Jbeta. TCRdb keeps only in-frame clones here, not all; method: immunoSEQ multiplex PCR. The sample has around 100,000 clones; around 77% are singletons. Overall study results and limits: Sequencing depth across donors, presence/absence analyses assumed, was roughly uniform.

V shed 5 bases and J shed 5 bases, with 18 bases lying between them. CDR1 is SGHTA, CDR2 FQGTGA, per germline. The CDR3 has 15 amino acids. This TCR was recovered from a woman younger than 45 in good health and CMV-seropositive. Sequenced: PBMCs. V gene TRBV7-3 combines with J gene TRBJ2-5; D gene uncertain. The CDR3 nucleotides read TGTGCCAGCAGCCCGACATCTACCCAGGCGGAGACCCAGTACTTC. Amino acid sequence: CASSPTSTQAETQYF.